At least ten counts were recorded for the clone carrying this TCR beta chain. This beta chain is an unintended read in a library built for alpha chains; its size means little. The V segment lost 5 bases and the J segment 5 bases; nucleotides outside the gene matches: 12. CDR3 length: 17 residues. Per the germline V gene, CDR1 is MDHEN and CDR2 is SYDVKM. The data derive from a study of spatial heterogeneity in lung cancer. Sample time point: sample taken at primary tumor resection. Unsorted samples of tumor, nontumor lung or frozen PBMC had their whole RNA sequenced. In the library, each TCR cDNA molecule bore its own unique molecular identifier. TCRdb reanalysed the 5' RACE reads using MiXCR and keeps one entry per CDR3 protein. The sample holds fewer than 16,000 distinct CDR3 sequences; roughly 3.9% are singletons and the top ten take 8.5% to 10%.

The sequences come from normal lung tissue next to the tumor, collected at surgery. This TCR was sampled from a male donor with early-stage non-small cell lung cancer. The J gene is TRBJ2-2, the V gene TRBV28, with 9 bases lining up with TRBD2. For the CDR3, the DNA is TGTGCCAGCAGTGTGGCCGGATGGCTAGCGGGAACCGGGGAGCTGTTTTTT. As protein: CASSVAGWLAGTGELFF.